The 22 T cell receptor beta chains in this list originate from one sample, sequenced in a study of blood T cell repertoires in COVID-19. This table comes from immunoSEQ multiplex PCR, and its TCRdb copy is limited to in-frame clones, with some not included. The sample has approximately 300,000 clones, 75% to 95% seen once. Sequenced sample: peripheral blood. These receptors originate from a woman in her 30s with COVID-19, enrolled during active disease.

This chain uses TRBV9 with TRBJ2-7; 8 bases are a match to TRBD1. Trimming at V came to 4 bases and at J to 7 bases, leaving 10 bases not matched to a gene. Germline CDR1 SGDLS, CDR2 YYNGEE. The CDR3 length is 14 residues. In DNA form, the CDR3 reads TGTGCCAGCAGCACACAAATGACAGGGGTGGAGCAGTACTTC. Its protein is CASSTQMTGVEQYF. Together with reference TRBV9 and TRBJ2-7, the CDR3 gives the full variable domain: DSGVTQTPKHLITATGQRVTLRCSPRSGDLSVYWYQQSLDQGLQFLIQYYNGEERAKGNILERFSAQQFPDLHSELNLSSLELGDSALYFCASSTQMTGVEQYFGPGTRLTVT.

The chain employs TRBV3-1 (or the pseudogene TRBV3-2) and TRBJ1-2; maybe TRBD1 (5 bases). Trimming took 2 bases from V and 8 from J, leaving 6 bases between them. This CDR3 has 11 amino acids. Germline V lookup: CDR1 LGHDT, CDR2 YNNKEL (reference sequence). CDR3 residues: CASSQRGGYTF. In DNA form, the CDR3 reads TGTGCCAGCAGCCAAAGGGGAGGCTACACCTTC.

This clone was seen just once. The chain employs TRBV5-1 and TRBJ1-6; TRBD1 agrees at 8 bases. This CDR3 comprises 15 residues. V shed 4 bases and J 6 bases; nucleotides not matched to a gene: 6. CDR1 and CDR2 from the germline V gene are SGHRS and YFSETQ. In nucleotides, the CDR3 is TGCGCCAGCAGCCTGACAGGGGCAACTAATTCACCCCTCCACTTT. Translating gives CASSLTGATNSPLHF.

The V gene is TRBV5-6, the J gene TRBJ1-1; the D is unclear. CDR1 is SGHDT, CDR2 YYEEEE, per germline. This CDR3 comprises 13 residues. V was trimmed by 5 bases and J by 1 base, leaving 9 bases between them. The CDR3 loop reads CASSSGRNTEAFF. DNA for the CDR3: TGTGCCAGCAGTAGCGGCCGGAACACTGAAGCTTTCTTT.

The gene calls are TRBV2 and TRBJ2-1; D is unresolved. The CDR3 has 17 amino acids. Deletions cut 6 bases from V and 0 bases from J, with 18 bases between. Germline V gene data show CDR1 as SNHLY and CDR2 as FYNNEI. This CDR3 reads CASRIKGGVSSYNEQFF. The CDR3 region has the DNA TGTGCCAGCAGAATTAAAGGCGGTGTTAGCTCCTACAATGAGCAGTTCTTC. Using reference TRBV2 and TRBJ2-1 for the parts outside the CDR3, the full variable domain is EPEVTQTPSHQVTQMGQEVILRCVPISNHLYFYWYRQILGQKVEFLVSFYNNEISEKSEIFDDQFSVERPDGSNFTLKIRSTKLEDSAMYFCASRIKGGVSSYNEQFFGPGTRLTVL.

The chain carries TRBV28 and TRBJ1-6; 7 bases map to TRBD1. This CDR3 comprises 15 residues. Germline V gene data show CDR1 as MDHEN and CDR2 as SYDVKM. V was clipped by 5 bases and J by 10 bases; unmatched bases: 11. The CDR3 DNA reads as TGTGCCAGCAGTGCCGTCGGAGCAGGGGGGTCACCCCTCCACTTT. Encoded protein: CASSAVGAGGSPLHF.

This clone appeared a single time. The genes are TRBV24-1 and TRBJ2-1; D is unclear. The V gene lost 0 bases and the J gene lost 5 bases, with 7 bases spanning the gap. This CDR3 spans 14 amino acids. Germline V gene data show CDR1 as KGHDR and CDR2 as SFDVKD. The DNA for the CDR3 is TGTGCCACCAGTGATTTGGGTCGGGACAATGAGCAGTTCTTC. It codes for CATSDLGRDNEQFF.

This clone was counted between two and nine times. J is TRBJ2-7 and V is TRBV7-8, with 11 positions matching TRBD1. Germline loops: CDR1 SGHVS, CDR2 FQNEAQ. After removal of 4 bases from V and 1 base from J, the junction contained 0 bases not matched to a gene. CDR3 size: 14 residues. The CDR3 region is CASSWDRGSYEQYF. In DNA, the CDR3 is TGTGCCAGCAGCTGGGACAGGGGGTCCTACGAGCAGTACTTC.

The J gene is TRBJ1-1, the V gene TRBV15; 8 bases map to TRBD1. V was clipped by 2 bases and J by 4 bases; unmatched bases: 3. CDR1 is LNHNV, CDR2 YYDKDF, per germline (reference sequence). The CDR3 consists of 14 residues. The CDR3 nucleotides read TGTGCCACCAGCAGAACTACAGGGGGCACTGAAGCTTTCTTT. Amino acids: CATSRTTGGTEAFF.

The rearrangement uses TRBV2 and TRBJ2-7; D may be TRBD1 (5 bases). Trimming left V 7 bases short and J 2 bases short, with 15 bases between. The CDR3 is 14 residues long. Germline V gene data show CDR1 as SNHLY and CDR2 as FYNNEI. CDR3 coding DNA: TGTGCCAGCAATTTGGCAGGGAACACCTACGAGCAGTACTTC. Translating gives CASNLAGNTYEQYF.

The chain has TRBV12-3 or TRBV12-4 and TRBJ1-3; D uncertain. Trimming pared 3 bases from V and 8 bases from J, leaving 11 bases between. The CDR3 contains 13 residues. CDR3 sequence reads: CASSFRLPDTIYF. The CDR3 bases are TGTGCCAGCAGTTTCCGTCTCCCGGACACCATATATTTT.

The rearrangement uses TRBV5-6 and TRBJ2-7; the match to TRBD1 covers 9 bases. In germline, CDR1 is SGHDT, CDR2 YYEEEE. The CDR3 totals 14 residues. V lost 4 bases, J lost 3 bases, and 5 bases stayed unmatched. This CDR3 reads CASSPGQGFYEQYF. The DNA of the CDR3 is TGTGCCAGCAGCCCGGGACAGGGCTTCTACGAGCAGTACTTC. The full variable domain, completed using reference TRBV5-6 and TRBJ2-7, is DAGVTQSPTHLIKTRGQQVTLRCSPKSGHDTVSWYQQALGQGPQFIFQYYEEEERQRGNFPDRFSGHQFPNYSSELNVNALLLGDSALYLCASSPGQGFYEQYFGPGTRLTVT.

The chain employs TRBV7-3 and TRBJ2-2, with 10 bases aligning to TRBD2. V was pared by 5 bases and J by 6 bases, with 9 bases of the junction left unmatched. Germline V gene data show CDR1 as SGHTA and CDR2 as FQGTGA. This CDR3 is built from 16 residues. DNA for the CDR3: TGTGCCAGCAGCCCGGAACCTAGCGGGAGAGCCGGGGAGCTGTTTTTT. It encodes CASSPEPSGRAGELFF.

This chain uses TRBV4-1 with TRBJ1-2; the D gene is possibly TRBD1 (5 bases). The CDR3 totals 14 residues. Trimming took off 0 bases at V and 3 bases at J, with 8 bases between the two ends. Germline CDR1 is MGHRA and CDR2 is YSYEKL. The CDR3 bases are TGCGCCAGCAGCCAAGATCCAGGGTACTATGGCTACACCTTC. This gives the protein CASSQDPGYYGYTF.

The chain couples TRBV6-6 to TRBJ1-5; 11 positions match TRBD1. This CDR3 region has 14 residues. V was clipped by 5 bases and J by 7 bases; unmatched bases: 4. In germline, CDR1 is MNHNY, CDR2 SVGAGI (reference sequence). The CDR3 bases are TGTGCCAGCAGTGGACAGGGGGCAGGGCAGCCCCAGCATTTT. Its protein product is CASSGQGAGQPQHF.

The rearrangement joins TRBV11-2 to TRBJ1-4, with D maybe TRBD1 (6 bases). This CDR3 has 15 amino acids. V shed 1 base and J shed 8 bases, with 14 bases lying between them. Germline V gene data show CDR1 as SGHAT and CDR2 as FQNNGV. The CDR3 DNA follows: TGTGCCAGCAGCTTAGCCTCAGGGGCTTGGGAAAAACTGTTTTTT. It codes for CASSLASGAWEKLFF.

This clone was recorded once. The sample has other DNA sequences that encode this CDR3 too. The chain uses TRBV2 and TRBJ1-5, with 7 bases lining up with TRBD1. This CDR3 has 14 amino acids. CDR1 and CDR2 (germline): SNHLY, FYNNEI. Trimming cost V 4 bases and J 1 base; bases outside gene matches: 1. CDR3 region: CASSGQGSNQPQHF. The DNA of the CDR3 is TGTGCCAGCAGTGGACAGGGAAGCAATCAGCCCCAGCATTTT.

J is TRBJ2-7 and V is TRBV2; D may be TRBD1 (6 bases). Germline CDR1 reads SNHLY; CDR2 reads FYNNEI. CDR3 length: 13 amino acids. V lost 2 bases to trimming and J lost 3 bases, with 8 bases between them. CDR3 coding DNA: TGTGCCAGCAGTGAACCAGGGGACTACGAGCAGTACTTC. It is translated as CASSEPGDYEQYF. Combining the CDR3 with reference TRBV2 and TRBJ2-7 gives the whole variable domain EPEVTQTPSHQVTQMGQEVILRCVPISNHLYFYWYRQILGQKVEFLVSFYNNEISEKSEIFDDQFSVERPDGSNFTLKIRSTKLEDSAMYFCASSEPGDYEQYFGPGTRLTVT.

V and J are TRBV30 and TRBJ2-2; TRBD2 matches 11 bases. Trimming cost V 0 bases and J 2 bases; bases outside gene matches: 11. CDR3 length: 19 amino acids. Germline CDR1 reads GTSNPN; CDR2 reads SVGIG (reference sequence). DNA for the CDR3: TGTGCCTGGAGTGTAATGAGTATGACTAGCGGGACCAACACCGGGGAGCTGTTTTTT. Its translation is CAWSVMSMTSGTNTGELFF.

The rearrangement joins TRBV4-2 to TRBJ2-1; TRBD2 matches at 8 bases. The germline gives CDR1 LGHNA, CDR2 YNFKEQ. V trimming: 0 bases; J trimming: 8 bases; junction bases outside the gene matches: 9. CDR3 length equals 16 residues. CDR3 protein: CASSQDRSGSSYEQFF. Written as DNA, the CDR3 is TGTGCCAGCAGCCAAGATAGGAGCGGGAGCTCGTATGAGCAGTTCTTC.

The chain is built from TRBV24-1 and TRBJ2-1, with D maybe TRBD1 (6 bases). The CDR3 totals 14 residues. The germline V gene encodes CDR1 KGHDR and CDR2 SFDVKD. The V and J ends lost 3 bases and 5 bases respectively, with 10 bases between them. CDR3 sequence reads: CATSDQGQHNEQFF. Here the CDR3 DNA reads TGTGCCACCAGTGATCAAGGACAGCACAATGAGCAGTTCTTC.

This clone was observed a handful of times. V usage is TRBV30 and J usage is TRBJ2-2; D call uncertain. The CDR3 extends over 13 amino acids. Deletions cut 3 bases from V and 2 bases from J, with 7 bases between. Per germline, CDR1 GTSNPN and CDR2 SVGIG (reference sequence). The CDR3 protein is CAWRVSNTGELFF. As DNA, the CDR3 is TGTGCCTGGAGGGTTAGTAACACCGGGGAGCTGTTTTTT.